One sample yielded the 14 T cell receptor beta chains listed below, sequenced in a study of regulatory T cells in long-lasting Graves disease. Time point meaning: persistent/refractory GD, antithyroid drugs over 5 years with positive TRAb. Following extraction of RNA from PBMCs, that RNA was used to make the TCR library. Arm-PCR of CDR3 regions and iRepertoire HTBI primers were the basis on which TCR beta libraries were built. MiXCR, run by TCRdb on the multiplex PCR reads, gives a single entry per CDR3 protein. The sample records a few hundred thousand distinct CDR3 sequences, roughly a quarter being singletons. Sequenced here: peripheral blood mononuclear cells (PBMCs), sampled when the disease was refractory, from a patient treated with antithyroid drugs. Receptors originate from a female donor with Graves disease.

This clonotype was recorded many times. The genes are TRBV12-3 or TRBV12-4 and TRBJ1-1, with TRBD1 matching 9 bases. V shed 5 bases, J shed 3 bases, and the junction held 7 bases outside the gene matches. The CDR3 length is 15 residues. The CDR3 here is CASSLTGGRDTEAFF. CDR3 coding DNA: TGTGCCAGCAGTCTCACAGGGGGCCGGGACACTGAAGCTTTCTTT.

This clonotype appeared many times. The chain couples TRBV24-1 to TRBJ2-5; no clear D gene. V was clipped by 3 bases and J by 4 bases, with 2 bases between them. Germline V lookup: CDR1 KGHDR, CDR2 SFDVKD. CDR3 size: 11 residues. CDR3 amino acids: CATSDAETQYF. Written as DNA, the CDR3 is TGTGCCACCAGTGATGCAGAGACCCAGTACTTC.

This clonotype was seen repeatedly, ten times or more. The CDR3, as DNA: TGTGCCAGCAAGAAACTAGCGGGAGAGACCCAGTACTTC. Its protein product is CASKKLAGETQYF. J is TRBJ2-5 and V is TRBV2; 9 nucleotides match TRBD2. Looked up from germline, CDR1 is SNHLY and CDR2 is FYNNEI. J lost 4 bases, V lost 7 bases, and 4 bases had no gene match. This CDR3 comprises 13 residues.

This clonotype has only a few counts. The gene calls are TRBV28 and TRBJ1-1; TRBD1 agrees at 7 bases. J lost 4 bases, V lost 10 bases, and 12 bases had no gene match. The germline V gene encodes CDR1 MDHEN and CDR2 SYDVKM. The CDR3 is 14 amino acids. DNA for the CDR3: TGTGCCACGAGGGGGACAGTTCGGGGCACTGAAGCTTTCTTT. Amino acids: CATRGTVRGTEAFF.

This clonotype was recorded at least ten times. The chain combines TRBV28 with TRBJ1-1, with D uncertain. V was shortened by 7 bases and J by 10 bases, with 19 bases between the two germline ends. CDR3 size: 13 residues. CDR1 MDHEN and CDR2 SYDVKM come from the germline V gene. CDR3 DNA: TGTGCCAGCACCCTATCGACTTTAGGTGGAGCTTTCTTT. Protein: CASTLSTLGGAFF.

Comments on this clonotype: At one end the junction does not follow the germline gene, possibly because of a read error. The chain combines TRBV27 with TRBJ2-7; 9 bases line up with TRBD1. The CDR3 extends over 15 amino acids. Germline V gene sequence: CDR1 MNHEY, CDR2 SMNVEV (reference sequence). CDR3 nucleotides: TGTGCCAGCAGTTTATTTGGGGACAGGGTTTACGGGCAGTACTTC. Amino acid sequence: CASSLFGDRVYGQYF.

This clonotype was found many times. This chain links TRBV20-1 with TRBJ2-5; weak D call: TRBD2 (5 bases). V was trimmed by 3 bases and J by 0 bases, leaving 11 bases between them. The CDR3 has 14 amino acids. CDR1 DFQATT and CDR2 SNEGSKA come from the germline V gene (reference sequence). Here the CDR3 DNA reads TGCAGTGCTAGTTCTAGCTGGTACCAAGAGACCCAGTACTTC. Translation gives CSASSSWYQETQYF.

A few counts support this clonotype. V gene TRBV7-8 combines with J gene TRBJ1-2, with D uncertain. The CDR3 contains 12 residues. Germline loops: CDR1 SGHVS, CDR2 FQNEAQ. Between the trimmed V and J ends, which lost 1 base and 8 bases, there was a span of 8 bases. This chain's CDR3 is CASSLDVSGYTF. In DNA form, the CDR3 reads TGTGCCAGCAGCTTAGATGTTTCCGGCTACACCTTC.

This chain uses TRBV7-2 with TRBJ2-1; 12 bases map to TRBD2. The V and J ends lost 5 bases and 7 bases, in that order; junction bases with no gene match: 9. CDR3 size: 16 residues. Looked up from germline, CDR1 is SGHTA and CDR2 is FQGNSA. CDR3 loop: CASSRSLAGGVNEQFF. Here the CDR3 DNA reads TGTGCCAGCAGCCGATCTCTAGCGGGGGGGGTGAATGAGCAGTTCTTC.

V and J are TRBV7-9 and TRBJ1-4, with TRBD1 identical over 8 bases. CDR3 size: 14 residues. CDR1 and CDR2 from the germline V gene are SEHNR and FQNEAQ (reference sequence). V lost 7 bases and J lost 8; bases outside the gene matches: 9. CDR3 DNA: TGTGCCAGCAACCGACAGGGGAAAGAAGAAAAACTGTTTTTT. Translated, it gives CASNRQGKEEKLFF.

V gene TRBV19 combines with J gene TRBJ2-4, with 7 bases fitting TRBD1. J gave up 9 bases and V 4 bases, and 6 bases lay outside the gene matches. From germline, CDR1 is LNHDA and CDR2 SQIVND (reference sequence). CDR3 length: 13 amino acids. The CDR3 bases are TGTGCCAGTAGTACCCGGACAGGAGGCATTCAGTACTTC. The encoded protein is CASSTRTGGIQYF. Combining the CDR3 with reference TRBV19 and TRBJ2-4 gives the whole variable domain DGGITQSPKYLFRKEGQNVTLSCEQNLNHDAMYWYRQDPGQGLRLIYYSQIVNDFQKGDIAEGYSVSREKKESFPLTVTSAQKNPTAFYLCASSTRTGGIQYFGAGTRLSVL.

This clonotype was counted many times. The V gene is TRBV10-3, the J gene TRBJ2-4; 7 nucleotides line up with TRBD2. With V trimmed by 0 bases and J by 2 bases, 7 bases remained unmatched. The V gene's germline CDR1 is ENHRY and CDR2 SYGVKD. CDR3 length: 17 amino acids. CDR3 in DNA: TGTGCCATCAGTGAGTCGCGGGAGACCCGATCCAAAAACATTCAGTACTTC. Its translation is CAISESRETRSKNIQYF.

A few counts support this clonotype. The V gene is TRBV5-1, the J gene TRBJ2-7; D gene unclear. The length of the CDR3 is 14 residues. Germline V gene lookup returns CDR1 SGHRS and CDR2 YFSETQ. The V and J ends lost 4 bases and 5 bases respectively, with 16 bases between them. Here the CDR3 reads CASSPWARADEQYF. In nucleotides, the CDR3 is TGCGCCAGCAGCCCATGGGCCCGGGCGGACGAGCAGTACTTC.

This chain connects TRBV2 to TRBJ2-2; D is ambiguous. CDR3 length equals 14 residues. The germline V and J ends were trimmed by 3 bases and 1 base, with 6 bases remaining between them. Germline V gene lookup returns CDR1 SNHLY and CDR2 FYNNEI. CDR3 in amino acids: CASSEALNTGELFF. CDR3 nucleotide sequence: TGTGCCAGCAGTGAGGCTCTGAACACCGGGGAGCTGTTTTTT. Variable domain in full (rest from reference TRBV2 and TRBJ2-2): EPEVTQTPSHQVTQMGQEVILRCVPISNHLYFYWYRQILGQKVEFLVSFYNNEISEKSEIFDDQFSVERPDGSNFTLKIRSTKLEDSAMYFCASSEALNTGELFFGEGSRLTVL.